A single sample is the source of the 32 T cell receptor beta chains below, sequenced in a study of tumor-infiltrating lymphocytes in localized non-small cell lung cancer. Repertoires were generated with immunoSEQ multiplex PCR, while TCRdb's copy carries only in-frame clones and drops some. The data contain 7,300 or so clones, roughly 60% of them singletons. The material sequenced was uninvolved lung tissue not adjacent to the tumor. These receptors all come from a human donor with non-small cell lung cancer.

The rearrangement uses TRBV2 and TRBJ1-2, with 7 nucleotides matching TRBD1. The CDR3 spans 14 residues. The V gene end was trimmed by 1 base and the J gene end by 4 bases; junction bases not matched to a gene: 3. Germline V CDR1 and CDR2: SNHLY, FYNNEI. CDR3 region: CASSEGGQPYGYTF. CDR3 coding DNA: TGTGCCAGCAGTGAAGGGGGACAGCCCTATGGCTACACCTTC.

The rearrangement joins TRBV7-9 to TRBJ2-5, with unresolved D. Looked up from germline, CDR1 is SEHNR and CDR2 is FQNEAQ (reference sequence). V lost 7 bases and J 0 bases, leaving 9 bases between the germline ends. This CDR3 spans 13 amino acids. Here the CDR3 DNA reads TGTGCCAGCACCGTAGGGAACCAAGAGACCCAGTACTTC. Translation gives CASTVGNQETQYF.

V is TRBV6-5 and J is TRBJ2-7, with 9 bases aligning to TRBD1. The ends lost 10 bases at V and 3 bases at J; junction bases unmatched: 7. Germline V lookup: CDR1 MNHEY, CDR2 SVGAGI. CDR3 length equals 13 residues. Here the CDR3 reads CATHGGQGYEQYF. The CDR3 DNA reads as TGTGCCACCCATGGGGGACAGGGCTACGAGCAGTACTTC.

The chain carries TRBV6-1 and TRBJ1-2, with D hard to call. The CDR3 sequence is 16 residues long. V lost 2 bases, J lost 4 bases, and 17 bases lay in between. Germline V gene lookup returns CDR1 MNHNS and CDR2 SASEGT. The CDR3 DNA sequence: TGTGCCAGCAGTGAATACCAGGCCCGCTCCATCTATGGCTACACCTTC. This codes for CASSEYQARSIYGYTF.

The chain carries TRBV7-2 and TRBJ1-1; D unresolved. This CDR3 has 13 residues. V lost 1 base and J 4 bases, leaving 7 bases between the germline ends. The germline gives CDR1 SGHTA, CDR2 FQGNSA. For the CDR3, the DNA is TGTGCCAGCAGCTTAGGGGAGTTCACTGAAGCTTTCTTT. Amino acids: CASSLGEFTEAFF.

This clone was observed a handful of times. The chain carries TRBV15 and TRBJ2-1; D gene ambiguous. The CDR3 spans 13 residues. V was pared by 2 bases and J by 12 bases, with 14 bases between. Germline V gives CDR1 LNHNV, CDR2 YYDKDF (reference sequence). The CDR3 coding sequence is TGTGCCACCAGCAGACGGACCGGTATGTGGCAGTTCTTC. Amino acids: CATSRRTGMWQFF.

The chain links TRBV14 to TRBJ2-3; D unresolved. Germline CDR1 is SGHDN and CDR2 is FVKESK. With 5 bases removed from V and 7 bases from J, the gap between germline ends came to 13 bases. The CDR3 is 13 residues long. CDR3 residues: CASSAQTVYTQYF. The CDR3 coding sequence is TGTGCCAGCAGCGCCCAGACTGTATATACGCAGTATTTT.

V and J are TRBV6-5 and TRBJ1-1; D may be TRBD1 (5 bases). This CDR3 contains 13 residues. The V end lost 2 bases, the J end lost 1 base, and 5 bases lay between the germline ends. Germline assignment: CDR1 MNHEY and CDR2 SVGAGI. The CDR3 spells CASSYTGNTEAFF. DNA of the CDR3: TGTGCCAGCAGTTACACAGGGAACACTGAAGCTTTCTTT.

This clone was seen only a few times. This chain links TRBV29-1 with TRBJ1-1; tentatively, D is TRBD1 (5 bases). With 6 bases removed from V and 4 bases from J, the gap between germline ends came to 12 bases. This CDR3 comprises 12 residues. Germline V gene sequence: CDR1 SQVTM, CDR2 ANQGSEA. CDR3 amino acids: CSVYPGRTEAFF. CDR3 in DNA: TGCAGCGTCTACCCGGGACGCACTGAAGCTTTCTTT.

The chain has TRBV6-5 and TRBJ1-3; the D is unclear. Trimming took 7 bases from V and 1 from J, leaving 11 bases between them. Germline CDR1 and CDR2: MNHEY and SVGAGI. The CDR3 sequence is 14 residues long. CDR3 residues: CASIPRGSGNTIYF. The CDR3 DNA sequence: TGTGCCAGCATCCCCCGGGGTTCTGGAAACACCATATATTTT.

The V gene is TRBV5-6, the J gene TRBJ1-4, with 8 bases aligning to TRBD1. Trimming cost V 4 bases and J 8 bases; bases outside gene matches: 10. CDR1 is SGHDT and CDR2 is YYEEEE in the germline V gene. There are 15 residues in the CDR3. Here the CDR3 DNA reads TGTGCCAGCAGCGGGACAGGAGAACCGGAAGAAAAACTGTTTTTT. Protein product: CASSGTGEPEEKLFF.

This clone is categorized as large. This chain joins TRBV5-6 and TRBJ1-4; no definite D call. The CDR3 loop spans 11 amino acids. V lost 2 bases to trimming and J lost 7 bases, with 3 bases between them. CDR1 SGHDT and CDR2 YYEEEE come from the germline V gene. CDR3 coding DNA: TGTGCCAGCAGCTTTGGTGAAAAACTGTTTTTT. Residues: CASSFGEKLFF.

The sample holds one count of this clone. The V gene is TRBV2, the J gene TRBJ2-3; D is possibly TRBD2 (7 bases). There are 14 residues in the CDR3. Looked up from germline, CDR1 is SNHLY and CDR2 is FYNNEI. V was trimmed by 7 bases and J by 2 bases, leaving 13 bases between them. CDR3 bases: TGTGCCAGCATCAAGGGGGGGGACACAGATACGCAGTATTTT. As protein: CASIKGGDTDTQYF.

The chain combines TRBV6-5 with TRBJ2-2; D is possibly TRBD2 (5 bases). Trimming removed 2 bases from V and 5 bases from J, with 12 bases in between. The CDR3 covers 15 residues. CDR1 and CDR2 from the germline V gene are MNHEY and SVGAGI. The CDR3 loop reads CASSYRGLATGELFF. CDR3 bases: TGTGCCAGCAGTTACCGCGGACTCGCGACCGGGGAGCTGTTTTTT.

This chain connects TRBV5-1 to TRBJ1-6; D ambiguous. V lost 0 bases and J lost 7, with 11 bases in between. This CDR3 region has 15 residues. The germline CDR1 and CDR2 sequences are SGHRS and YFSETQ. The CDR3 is CASSLGTVQNSPLHF. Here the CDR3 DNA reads TGCGCCAGCAGCTTGGGGACGGTTCAAAATTCACCCCTCCACTTT.

Here the CDR3 reads CASSEGAMGEAFF. The CDR3 DNA is TGTGCCAGCAGTGAGGGGGCTATGGGTGAAGCTTTCTTT. V is TRBV6-6 and J is TRBJ1-1; 7 bases line up with TRBD1. Germline-derived CDR1 and CDR2 are MNHNY and SVGAGI (reference sequence). With V trimmed by 5 bases and J by 7 bases, 7 bases remained unmatched. The CDR3 loop spans 13 amino acids.

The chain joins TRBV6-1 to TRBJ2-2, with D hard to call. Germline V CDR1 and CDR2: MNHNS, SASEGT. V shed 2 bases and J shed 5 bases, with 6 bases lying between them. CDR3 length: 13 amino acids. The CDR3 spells CASSEWVTGELFF. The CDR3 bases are TGTGCCAGCAGTGAATGGGTTACCGGGGAGCTGTTTTTT.

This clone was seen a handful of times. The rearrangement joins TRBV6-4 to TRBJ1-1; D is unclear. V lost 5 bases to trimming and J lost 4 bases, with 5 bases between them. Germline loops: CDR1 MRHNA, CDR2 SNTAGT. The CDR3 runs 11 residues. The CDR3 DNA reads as TGTGCCAGCAGTAGCGGCACTGAAGCTTTCTTT. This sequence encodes CASSSGTEAFF.

CDR3 DNA: TGTGCCAGCAGTTACGGTGCAGTCTCCTACGAGCAGTACTTC. Residues: CASSYGAVSYEQYF. J is TRBJ2-7 and V is TRBV6-5; unclear D gene. The CDR3 loop spans 14 amino acids. The V and J ends lost 2 bases and 0 bases respectively, with 8 bases between them. CDR1 and CDR2 from the germline V gene are MNHEY and SVGAGI.

CDR3 DNA: TGTGCCTGGAGTGTGGGGTGGGGTCGTGGCTACACCTTC. It translates to CAWSVGWGRGYTF. The rearrangement joins TRBV30 to TRBJ1-2; the D is unclear. CDR1 and CDR2 (germline): GTSNPN, SVGIG (reference sequence). This CDR3 has 13 residues. Deletions cut 0 bases from V and 7 bases from J, with 12 bases between.

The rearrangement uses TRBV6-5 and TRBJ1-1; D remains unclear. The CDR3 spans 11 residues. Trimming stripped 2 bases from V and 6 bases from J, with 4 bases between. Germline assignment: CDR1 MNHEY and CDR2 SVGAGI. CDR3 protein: CASSYLAEAFF. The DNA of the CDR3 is TGTGCCAGCAGTTACCTTGCTGAAGCTTTCTTT.

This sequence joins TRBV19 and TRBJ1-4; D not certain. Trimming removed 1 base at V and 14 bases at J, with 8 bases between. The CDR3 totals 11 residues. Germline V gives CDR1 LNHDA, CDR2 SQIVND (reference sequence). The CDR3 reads CASSIGAGLFF. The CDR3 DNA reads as TGTGCCAGTAGTATAGGCGCAGGTCTGTTTTTT. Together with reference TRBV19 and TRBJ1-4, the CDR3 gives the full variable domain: DGGITQSPKYLFRKEGQNVTLSCEQNLNHDAMYWYRQDPGQGLRLIYYSQIVNDFQKGDIAEGYSVSREKKESFPLTVTSAQKNPTAFYLCASSIGAGLFFGSGTQLSVL.

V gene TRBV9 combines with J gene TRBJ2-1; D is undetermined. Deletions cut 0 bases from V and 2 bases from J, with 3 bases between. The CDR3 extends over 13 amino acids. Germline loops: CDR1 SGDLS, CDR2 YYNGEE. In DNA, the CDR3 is TGTGCCAGCAGCGTAGCCCCCTACAATGAGCAGTTCTTC. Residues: CASSVAPYNEQFF.

CDR3 nucleotides: TGTGCCAGCAGCTGGAGACAGGGGGGCGAGCAGTACTTC. Protein product: CASSWRQGGEQYF. The chain carries TRBV7-6 and TRBJ2-7; 9 bases are shared with TRBD1. The germline V gene has CDR1 SGHVS and CDR2 FNYEAQ. This CDR3 has 13 residues. The trim removed 4 bases at V and 6 bases at J, leaving 4 bases unmatched.

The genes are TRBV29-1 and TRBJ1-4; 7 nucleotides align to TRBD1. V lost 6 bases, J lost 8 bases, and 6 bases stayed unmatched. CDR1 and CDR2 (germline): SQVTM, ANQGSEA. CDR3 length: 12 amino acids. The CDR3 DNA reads TGCAGCGTGCGACAGGGTAGGGAAAAACTGTTTTTT. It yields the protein CSVRQGREKLFF.

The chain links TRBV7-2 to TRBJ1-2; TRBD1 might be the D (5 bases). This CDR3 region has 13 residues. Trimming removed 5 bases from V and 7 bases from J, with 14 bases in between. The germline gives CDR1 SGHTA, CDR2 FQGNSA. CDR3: CASSAQGIIGYTF. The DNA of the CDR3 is TGTGCCAGCAGCGCGCAGGGTATTATTGGCTACACCTTC.

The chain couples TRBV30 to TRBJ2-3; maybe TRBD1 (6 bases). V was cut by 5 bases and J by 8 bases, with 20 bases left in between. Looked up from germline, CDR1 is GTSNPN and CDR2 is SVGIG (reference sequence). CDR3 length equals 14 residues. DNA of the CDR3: TGTGCCTGGGCAGGGGCGCGAATTCCGGGTACGCAGTATTTT. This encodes CAWAGARIPGTQYF.

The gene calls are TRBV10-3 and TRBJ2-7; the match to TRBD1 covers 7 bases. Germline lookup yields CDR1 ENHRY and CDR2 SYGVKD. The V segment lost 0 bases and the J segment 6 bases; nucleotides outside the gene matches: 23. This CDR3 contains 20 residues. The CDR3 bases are TGTGCCATCAGTGAGTCTGGAGACAGGGAAAATTGGGGTCTCTCACTCGAGCAGTACTTC. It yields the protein CAISESGDRENWGLSLEQYF.

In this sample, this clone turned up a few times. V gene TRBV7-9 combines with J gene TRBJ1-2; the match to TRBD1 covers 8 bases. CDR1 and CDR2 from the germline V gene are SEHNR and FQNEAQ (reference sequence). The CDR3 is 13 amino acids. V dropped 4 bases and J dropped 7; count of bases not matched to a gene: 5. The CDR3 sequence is CASSSRRGLGYTF. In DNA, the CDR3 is TGTGCCAGCAGCTCACGCAGGGGGCTTGGCTACACCTTC.

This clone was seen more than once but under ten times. The CDR3 region is CASSLGLQGMGTEAFF. The CDR3 DNA is TGTGCCAGCAGCTTAGGCCTCCAGGGGATGGGCACTGAAGCTTTCTTT. The chain is built from TRBV13 and TRBJ1-1; D is possibly TRBD1 (6 bases). Trimming removed 0 bases from V and 4 bases from J, with 15 bases in between. The CDR3 has 16 residues. Germline values: CDR1 PRHDT, CDR2 FYEKMQ (reference sequence).

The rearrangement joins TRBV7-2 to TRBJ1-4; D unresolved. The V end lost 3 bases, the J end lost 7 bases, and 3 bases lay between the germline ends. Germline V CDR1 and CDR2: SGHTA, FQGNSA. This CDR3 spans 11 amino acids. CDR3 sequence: CASSFGEKLFF. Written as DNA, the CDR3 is TGTGCCAGCAGCTTTGGTGAAAAACTGTTTTTT.

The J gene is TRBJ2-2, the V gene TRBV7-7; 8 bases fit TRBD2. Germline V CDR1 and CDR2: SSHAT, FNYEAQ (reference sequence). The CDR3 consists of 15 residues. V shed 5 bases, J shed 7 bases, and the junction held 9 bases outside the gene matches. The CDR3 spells CASSLAGGADGELFF. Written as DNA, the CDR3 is TGTGCCAGCAGCCTGGCGGGGGGCGCAGACGGGGAGCTGTTTTTT. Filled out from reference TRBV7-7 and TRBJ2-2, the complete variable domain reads GAGVSQSPRYKVTKRGQDVTLRCDPISSHATLYWYQQALGQGPEFLTYFNYEAQPDKSGLPSDRFSAERPEGSISTLTIQRTEQRDSAMYRCASSLAGGADGELFFGEGSRLTVL.